The 23 T cell receptor beta chains listed next were all sequenced from one sample in a study of blood T cell repertoires in COVID-19. The repertoire was sequenced with immunoSEQ multiplex PCR; TCRdb's copy has only in-frame clones and lacks some. The data show some 340,000 clones, more than 85% seen once. Sequencing used PBMCs or T cells enriched from blood (not recorded which). The source is a young woman who had been exposed to COVID-19.

The rearrangement links TRBV14 to TRBJ1-1, with a weak D call TRBD1 (5 bases). V lost 0 bases to trimming and J lost 5 bases, with 7 bases between them. Germline CDR1 is SGHDN and CDR2 is FVKESK. This CDR3 region has 13 residues. For the CDR3, the DNA is TGTGCCAGCAGCCAAGATCAGGGTACTGAAGCTTTCTTT. As protein: CASSQDQGTEAFF.

As regards this clone: Other DNA variants within this sample encode the same CDR3. The chain uses TRBV3-1 (or the pseudogene TRBV3-2) and TRBJ1-6; 8 bases line up with TRBD1. Germline CDR1 LGHDT, CDR2 YNNKEL (reference sequence). Trimming cost V 2 bases and J 8 bases; bases outside gene matches: 2. CDR3 size: 14 residues. CDR3 residues: CASSQLDRDSPLHF. The DNA of the CDR3 is TGTGCCAGCAGCCAATTGGACAGGGATTCACCCCTCCACTTT.

The CDR3 here is CATSDPTGQNTEAFF. The CDR3 coding sequence is TGTGCCACCAGTGATCCGACAGGGCAGAACACTGAAGCTTTCTTT. The V call is TRBV24-1, the J call TRBJ1-1; 7 bases agree with TRBD1. The CDR3 totals 15 residues. Trimming at V came to 3 bases and at J to 1 base, leaving 4 bases not matched to a gene. Germline V lookup: CDR1 KGHDR, CDR2 SFDVKD.

This chain joins TRBV18 and TRBJ1-1; TRBD1 aligns across 7 bases. CDR1 is KGHSH and CDR2 is LQKENI in the germline V gene. The CDR3 loop spans 14 amino acids. V shed 2 bases, J shed 1 base, and the junction held 1 base outside the gene matches. The CDR3 spells CASSPDRENTEAFF. CDR3 in DNA: TGTGCCAGCTCACCAGACAGGGAGAACACTGAAGCTTTCTTT.

The chain joins TRBV7-9 to TRBJ1-2; 8 bases are a match to TRBD1. The CDR3 runs to 14 residues. V shed 5 bases, J shed 7 bases, and the junction held 9 bases outside the gene matches. CDR1 is SEHNR and CDR2 is FQNEAQ in the germline V gene (reference sequence). CDR3 in amino acids: CASSRGTGVPGYTF. The CDR3 DNA reads as TGTGCCAGCAGCCGAGGGACAGGCGTTCCTGGCTACACCTTC. Full variable domain (remainder filled in from reference TRBV7-9 and TRBJ1-2): DTGVSQNPRHKITKRGQNVTFRCDPISEHNRLYWYRQTLGQGPEFLTYFQNEAQLEKSRLLSDRFSAERPKGSFSTLEIQRTEQGDSAMYLCASSRGTGVPGYTFGSGTRLTVV.

This chain joins TRBV3-1 (or the pseudogene TRBV3-2) and TRBJ2-6; the D gene is possibly TRBD2 (6 bases). This CDR3 has 16 residues. Trimming took off 1 base at V and 3 bases at J, with 10 bases between the two ends. The germline V gene encodes CDR1 LGHDT and CDR2 YNNKEL (reference sequence). The CDR3 bases are TGTGCCAGCAGCCAAGTAGGAGGGGTTGGGGCCAACGTCCTGACTTTC. It specifies CASSQVGGVGANVLTF.

V usage is TRBV24-1 and J usage is TRBJ1-6, with D unresolved. Germline V lookup: CDR1 KGHDR, CDR2 SFDVKD. V dropped 8 bases and J dropped 8 bases, with 18 bases sitting between them. The CDR3 runs to 15 residues. CDR3 loop: CATIQAGWLHSPLHF. CDR3 sequence (DNA): TGTGCCACCATTCAGGCGGGGTGGTTACATTCACCCCTCCACTTT.

The chain joins TRBV3-1 (or the pseudogene TRBV3-2) to TRBJ2-3; D unresolved. This CDR3 is built from 12 residues. V shed 7 bases and J shed 3 bases, with 8 bases lying between them. Germline V gene sequence: CDR1 LGHDT, CDR2 YNNKEL (reference sequence). CDR3 coding DNA: TGTGCCAGCAAAGGAGCTACAGATACGCAGTATTTT. Translation: CASKGATDTQYF.

The chain couples TRBV5-1 to TRBJ1-2; D gene ambiguous. This CDR3 is 13 amino acids long. V was shortened by 1 base and J by 2 bases, with 6 bases between the two germline ends. CDR1 SGHRS and CDR2 YFSETQ come from the germline V gene. The chain's CDR3 is CASSLYSNYGYTF. In nucleotides, the CDR3 is TGCGCCAGCAGCTTGTACAGCAACTATGGCTACACCTTC.

The chain carries TRBV18 and TRBJ1-6, with TRBD1 as a possible D gene (5 bases). V was pared by 4 bases and J by 9 bases, with 13 bases between. From germline, CDR1 is KGHSH and CDR2 LQKENI. This CDR3 comprises 14 residues. In DNA, the CDR3 is TGTGCCAGCTCACAGGACAATTGGGGTTCACCCCTCCACTTT. Protein: CASSQDNWGSPLHF.

The chain combines TRBV6-5 with TRBJ1-3; 9 nucleotides align to TRBD1. CDR3 length: 15 amino acids. With V trimmed by 7 bases and J by 5 bases, 9 bases remained unmatched. Germline V CDR1 and CDR2: MNHEY, SVGAGI. The CDR3 loop reads CASNPSGTGRNTIYF. In nucleotides, the CDR3 is TGTGCCAGCAATCCTTCCGGGACAGGGCGAAACACCATATATTTT.

The J gene is TRBJ1-3, the V gene TRBV27; D is uncertain. Trimming took off 6 bases at V and 0 bases at J, with 9 bases between the two ends. Germline V gene lookup returns CDR1 MNHEY and CDR2 SMNVEV (reference sequence). This CDR3 has 14 amino acids. For the CDR3, the DNA is TGTGCCAGCAGGAGGAGTCCCTCTGGAAACACCATATATTTT. This codes for CASRRSPSGNTIYF.

The chain couples TRBV3-1 (or the pseudogene TRBV3-2) to TRBJ2-1; D unclear. The V gene's germline CDR1 is LGHDT and CDR2 YNNKEL (reference sequence). V was clipped by 7 bases and J by 9 bases, with 13 bases between them. The CDR3 sequence is 12 residues long. The CDR3 loop reads CASNGVATEQFF. The CDR3 DNA is TGTGCCAGCAACGGAGTAGCTACTGAGCAGTTCTTC.

CDR3 loop: CASSLSQGWNTEAFF. The DNA of the CDR3 is TGTGCCAGCAGCTTATCCCAGGGGTGGAACACTGAAGCTTTCTTT. The chain couples TRBV7-9 to TRBJ1-1; possible D gene TRBD1, 6 bases. The CDR3 extends over 15 amino acids. Trimming cost V 2 bases and J 1 base, with 11 bases left between them. Germline CDR1 reads SEHNR; CDR2 reads FQNEAQ (reference sequence).

This chain uses TRBV7-8 with TRBJ2-5; tentatively, D is TRBD1 (5 bases). Trimming stripped 5 bases from V and 3 bases from J, with 16 bases between. Germline V gene lookup returns CDR1 SGHVS and CDR2 FQNEAQ. The CDR3 has 15 residues. DNA for the CDR3: TGTGCCAGCAGCGAACACCTTCAGGGTAAAGAGACCCAGTACTTC. It yields the protein CASSEHLQGKETQYF.

This chain uses TRBV15 with TRBJ2-2; TRBD1 agrees at 7 bases. This CDR3 is 16 amino acids long. The germline CDR1 and CDR2 sequences are LNHNV and YYDKDF (reference sequence). The J segment lost 1 base and the V segment lost 2 bases, leaving 4 bases of the junction unmatched. The CDR3 here is CATSRSPGGNTGELFF. Here the CDR3 DNA reads TGTGCCACCAGCAGATCTCCAGGGGGGAACACCGGGGAGCTGTTTTTT.

The CDR3 region is CASSRLAGIPDTQYF. In DNA form, the CDR3 reads TGTGCCAGCAGCCGATTGGCCGGGATCCCGGATACGCAGTATTTT. The V gene is TRBV27, the J gene TRBJ2-3; D is possibly TRBD2 (5 bases). The V and J ends lost 6 bases and 6 bases respectively, with 19 bases between them. From germline, CDR1 is MNHEY and CDR2 SMNVEV (reference sequence). This CDR3 has 15 residues.

J is TRBJ1-5 and V is TRBV4-1; D might be TRBD1 (6 bases). CDR1 and CDR2 (germline): MGHRA, YSYEKL. The ends were cut back, 4 bases at V and 3 bases at J, with 13 bases in the middle. CDR3 length: 15 amino acids. CDR3 protein: CASSLGGAANQPQHF. In DNA, the CDR3 is TGCGCCAGCAGCCTGGGGGGGGCCGCCAATCAGCCCCAGCATTTT.

J is TRBJ2-3 and V is TRBV19, with D possibly being TRBD1 (5 bases). There are 16 residues in the CDR3. CDR1 is LNHDA and CDR2 is SQIVND in the germline V gene (reference sequence). Between the trimmed V and J ends, which lost 6 bases and 6 bases, there was a span of 22 bases. CDR3 loop: CASSTLQGDVRDTQYF. The CDR3 DNA sequence: TGTGCCAGTAGCACCCTCCAGGGCGATGTGCGGGATACGCAGTATTTT.

The V and J genes are TRBV25-1 and TRBJ1-2, with TRBD1 identical over 8 bases. V was pared by 6 bases and J by 0 bases, with 6 bases of the junction left unmatched. Germline V gives CDR1 MGHDK, CDR2 SYGVNS. CDR3 size: 15 residues. The CDR3: CASSPDRGPNYGYTF. The CDR3 DNA reads as TGTGCCAGCAGCCCCGACAGGGGACCTAACTATGGCTACACCTTC.

The rearrangement uses TRBV19 and TRBJ1-2, with TRBD1 matching 8 bases. This CDR3 comprises 17 residues. CDR1 LNHDA and CDR2 SQIVND come from the germline V gene (reference sequence). Trimming cost V 7 bases and J 4 bases; bases outside gene matches: 17. In nucleotides, the CDR3 is TGTGCCAGTAAAATGGGTCCTTGGGGGACAGGATCCTATGGCTACACCTTC. Amino acids: CASKMGPWGTGSYGYTF.

The chain carries TRBV11-3 and TRBJ2-6, with 9 nucleotides matching TRBD1. The CDR3 has 18 residues. Looked up from germline, CDR1 is SGHNT and CDR2 is YENEEA. V was clipped by 1 base and J by 4 bases; unmatched bases: 8. The CDR3 region is CASSLGRGQGGGANVLTF. CDR3 coding DNA: TGTGCCAGCAGCTTAGGAAGGGGACAGGGTGGCGGGGCCAACGTCCTGACTTTC. Looking up the rest from reference TRBV11-3 and TRBJ2-6 gives the full variable domain: EAGVVQSPRYKIIEKKQPVAFWCNPISGHNTLYWYLQNLGQGPELLIRYENEEAVDDSQLPKDRFSAERLKGVDSTLKIQPAELGDSAVYLCASSLGRGQGGGANVLTFGAGSRLTVL.

V usage is TRBV18 and J usage is TRBJ1-3; the D gene is possibly TRBD1 (6 bases). V lost 6 bases to trimming and J lost 0 bases, with 15 bases between them. The CDR3 has 16 amino acids. The germline CDR1 and CDR2 sequences are KGHSH and LQKENI. The CDR3 bases are TGTGCCAGCTCGACCGACAGGTCTGACTCTGGAAACACCATATATTTT. It yields the protein CASSTDRSDSGNTIYF.